This T cell receptor beta chain was captured by sequencing in a study of beta chain features in type 1 diabetes. This clone turned up a few times. This may arise from a read error, as a much more abundant clone is one base away. Germline-derived CDR1 and CDR2 are SGHTA and FQGNSA. V shed 4 bases and J shed 1 base, with 4 bases lying between them. This CDR3 comprises 12 residues. Roughly 110 mL of blood, on average, came from one heparinised draw per donor. Via the markers CD45RO/CCR7/CD25/CD127/CD95/CD27, stem cell-like memory, regulatory, central memory and naive CD4+ cells were sorted. All of the isolated RNA was reverse transcribed, so expressed TCRB transcripts were sequenced. Clones were read by immunoSEQ multiplex PCR, and TCRdb kept only the in-frame ones, dropping some. This sample has some 250,000 clones; 27% occur once, and the top ten carry roughly 4.1%.

The genes are TRBV7-2 and TRBJ1-1; D gene unclear. The receptor's source is a man younger than 40 in good health. The specimen sequenced was central memory CD4+ T cells from blood. The CDR3 nucleotides are TGTGCCAGCAGCTGGGGGAACACTGAAGCTTTCTTT. As protein: CASSWGNTEAFF.